This TCR beta chain was found in a study of blood T cell repertoires in COVID-19. Germline loops: CDR1 SEHNR, CDR2 FQNEAQ (reference sequence). Trimming removed 1 base at V and 10 bases at J, with 13 bases between. The CDR3 covers 13 residues. Assay used: immunoSEQ multiplex PCR; TCRdb lists only in-frame clones, some missing. Of fewer than 350,000 clones listed, 85% are singletons. The sample consisted of PBMCs or T cells enriched from blood (not recorded which). J is TRBJ1-1 and V is TRBV7-9, with D tentatively TRBD1 (5 bases). This sequence was found in a woman aged 50 to 60 who had recovered from COVID-19. DNA of the CDR3: TGTGCCAGCAGCTTAGAAGGGGCAGGGCGAGCTTTCTTT. This translates into CASSLEGAGRAFF.